This T cell receptor beta chain is drawn from a study of PD-1 blockade in classical Hodgkin lymphoma. As for this clone: Its target is not known.

Study-wide points: Unlike CD8+ TCR diversity, which did not rise significantly by C4D1, CD4+ TCR diversity did. Lower baseline TCR diversity was reported for newly diagnosed patients than for healthy donors.

Each of the patients experienced relapse following autologous stem cell transplantation, and their brentuximab vedotin exposure differed. Out of thawed PBMCs, magnetic negative selection purified CD4+ T cells. Complete response, partial response or progressive disease constituted the best responses recorded. CDR3 length: 16 residues. CDR1 is SGDLS and CDR2 is YYNGEE in the germline V gene. The V and J ends lost 0 bases and 5 bases respectively, with 16 bases between them. Some clones are missing from TCRdb's copy, which holds only in-frame ones; the method was immunoSEQ multiplex PCR. This table has just under 30,000 clones, 85% appearing once.

Sequenced here: CD4+ T cells from blood, sampled at baseline. V gene TRBV9 combines with J gene TRBJ2-3, with TRBD2 as a possible D gene (5 bases). The source is a human donor with classical Hodgkin lymphoma. CDR3 region: CASSVASPSRVDTQYF. In DNA, the CDR3 is TGTGCCAGCAGCGTAGCGTCGCCTAGCAGAGTAGATACGCAGTATTTT.